Listed below are T cell receptor beta chains from one sample, sequenced in a study of T cell responses to AZD1222 COVID-19 vaccine. The assay was immunoSEQ multiplex PCR, and TCRdb's table has in-frame clones only and misses some. Of roughly 120,000 clones listed, about 90% are singletons. The specimen comprised peripheral blood, sampled on day 0 of AZD1222 vaccination. The origin of the receptors is an adult in good health. Both conserved end residues are part of each CDR3. Fields, in order: V gene, D gene, J gene, clone size, CDR3 protein, CDR3 DNA. A D gene is named only where the DNA matches it firmly. The size of a clone is reported for some rows only, either as once, few or many, or as a class for expanded clones.

V gene: TRBV5-6
D gene: TRBD2
J gene: TRBJ2-2
clone size: -
CDR3 protein: CASSPGGTGELFF
CDR3 DNA: TGTGCCAGCAGCCCCGGGGGGACCGGGGAGCTGTTTTTT

V gene: TRBV10-1
D gene: -
J gene: TRBJ1-1
clone size: -
CDR3 protein: CASRPYRDAEAFF
CDR3 DNA: TGCGCCAGCAGGCCGTACCGTGATGCTGAAGCTTTCTTT

V gene: TRBV6-5
D gene: TRBD1
J gene: TRBJ2-7
clone size: -
CDR3 protein: CASRDRGAGSYEQYF
CDR3 DNA: TGTGCCAGCAGGGACAGGGGCGCCGGGTCCTACGAGCAGTACTTC

V gene: TRBV11-2
D gene: TRBD1
J gene: TRBJ2-5
clone size: -
CDR3 protein: CASSYGQGETQYF
CDR3 DNA: TGTGCCAGCAGCTATGGACAGGGGGAGACCCAGTACTTC

V gene: TRBV29-1
D gene: -
J gene: TRBJ2-1
clone size: -
CDR3 protein: CSVGMGGYENEQFF
CDR3 DNA: TGCAGCGTTGGGATGGGCGGTTATGAAAATGAGCAGTTCTTC

V gene: TRBV25-1
D gene: TRBD2
J gene: TRBJ2-5
clone size: -
CDR3 protein: CASSGDLAGEGETQYF
CDR3 DNA: TGTGCCAGCAGTGGGGACTTAGCGGGAGAGGGGGAGACCCAGTACTTC

V gene: TRBV6-1
D gene: -
J gene: TRBJ1-2
clone size: -
CDR3 protein: CASSEGAARGYTF
CDR3 DNA: TGTGCCAGCAGTGAAGGGGCAGCAAGGGGCTACACCTTC

V gene: TRBV3-1/TRBV3-2
D gene: TRBD2
J gene: TRBJ2-1
clone size: -
CDR3 protein: CASSQEASSGHEQFF
CDR3 DNA: TGTGCCAGCAGCCAAGAGGCATCTAGCGGTCATGAGCAGTTCTTC

V gene: TRBV7-5
D gene: -
J gene: TRBJ1-1
clone size: -
CDR3 protein: CARSLGKPGVPLTEAFF
CDR3 DNA: TGTGCCAGAAGCTTAGGGAAGCCGGGGGTTCCCCTCACTGAAGCTTTCTTT

V gene: TRBV7-3
D gene: -
J gene: TRBJ1-1
clone size: -
CDR3 protein: CASSLRGGVNTEAFF
CDR3 DNA: TGTGCCAGCAGCTTAAGAGGCGGGGTGAACACTGAAGCTTTCTTT

V gene: TRBV18
D gene: -
J gene: TRBJ2-2
clone size: -
CDR3 protein: CASSPPAPNTGELFF
CDR3 DNA: TGTGCCAGCTCACCACCAGCCCCGAACACCGGGGAGCTGTTTTTT

V gene: TRBV15
D gene: -
J gene: TRBJ1-2
clone size: -
CDR3 protein: CATSRDRGPRDYGYTF
CDR3 DNA: TGTGCCACCAGCAGAGATCGGGGTCCCCGTGACTATGGCTACACCTTC

V gene: TRBV9
D gene: -
J gene: TRBJ2-7
clone size: -
CDR3 protein: CASSVVRGTEPYEQYF
CDR3 DNA: TGTGCCAGCAGCGTAGTACGAGGGACGGAACCATACGAGCAGTACTTC

V gene: TRBV5-1
D gene: -
J gene: TRBJ1-4
clone size: once
CDR3 protein: CASSFGRGTNEKLFF
CDR3 DNA: TGCGCCAGCAGCTTCGGCAGGGGCACTAATGAAAAACTGTTTTTT

V gene: TRBV9
D gene: -
J gene: TRBJ1-1
clone size: once
CDR3 protein: CASSGVGEDTEAFF
CDR3 DNA: TGTGCCAGCAGCGGGGTCGGGGAGGACACTGAAGCTTTCTTT

V gene: TRBV5-4
D gene: TRBD1
J gene: TRBJ2-7
clone size: -
CDR3 protein: CASSLGDRGSVRRSYEQYF
CDR3 DNA: TGTGCCAGCAGCTTGGGGGACAGGGGGTCGGTCCGGCGCTCCTACGAGCAGTACTTC

V gene: TRBV2
D gene: -
J gene: TRBJ1-4
clone size: -
CDR3 protein: CASSEAGVLKEKLFF
CDR3 DNA: TGTGCCAGCAGTGAAGCTGGGGTCTTAAAAGAAAAACTGTTTTTT

V gene: TRBV18
D gene: -
J gene: TRBJ1-2
clone size: -
CDR3 protein: CASSPTDSLNLYGYTF
CDR3 DNA: TGTGCCAGCTCACCCACGGACAGCCTAAACCTCTATGGCTACACCTTC

V gene: TRBV18
D gene: -
J gene: TRBJ1-1
clone size: -
CDR3 protein: CASSPNSGSRVNTEAFF
CDR3 DNA: TGTGCCAGCTCACCAAATAGTGGATCGCGGGTGAACACTGAAGCTTTCTTT

V gene: TRBV2
D gene: -
J gene: TRBJ1-2
clone size: -
CDR3 protein: CASSRQNYGYTF
CDR3 DNA: TGTGCCAGCAGTAGACAGAACTATGGCTACACCTTC

V gene: TRBV18
D gene: -
J gene: TRBJ2-3
clone size: -
CDR3 protein: CASSGSMRSFSTDTQYF
CDR3 DNA: TGTGCCAGCTCAGGAAGCATGAGAAGCTTCAGCACAGATACGCAGTATTTT

V gene: TRBV19
D gene: TRBD2
J gene: TRBJ2-3
clone size: once
CDR3 protein: CASSTPGTSGSGDTQYF
CDR3 DNA: TGTGCCAGTAGTACACCCGGGACTAGCGGGAGCGGAGATACGCAGTATTTT

V gene: TRBV6-5
D gene: -
J gene: TRBJ1-4
clone size: -
CDR3 protein: CASLTRGEGEKLFF
CDR3 DNA: TGTGCCAGCCTCACCAGGGGCGAGGGTGAAAAACTGTTTTTT

V gene: TRBV28
D gene: -
J gene: TRBJ1-1
clone size: -
CDR3 protein: CASRPAGVGTEAFF
CDR3 DNA: TGTGCCAGCAGGCCCGCCGGGGTCGGCACTGAAGCTTTCTTT

V gene: TRBV5-1
D gene: -
J gene: TRBJ2-1
clone size: -
CDR3 protein: CASSLAGVTAAYSSYNEQFF
CDR3 DNA: TGCGCCAGCAGCTTGGCCGGGGTAACGGCTGCATATAGCTCCTACAATGAGCAGTTCTTC

V gene: TRBV28
D gene: TRBD1
J gene: TRBJ1-1
clone size: -
CDR3 protein: CASSGTGNSLNTEAFF
CDR3 DNA: TGTGCCAGCAGTGGGACAGGGAATAGCTTGAACACTGAAGCTTTCTTT

V gene: TRBV7-3
D gene: TRBD1
J gene: TRBJ2-3
clone size: once
CDR3 protein: CASSLQGARGTDTQYF
CDR3 DNA: TGTGCCAGCAGCTTACAGGGGGCGCGGGGAACAGATACGCAGTATTTT

V gene: TRBV7-2
D gene: -
J gene: TRBJ1-2
clone size: -
CDR3 protein: CASSLQGTNGYTF
CDR3 DNA: TGTGCCAGCAGCTTACAGGGTACCAATGGCTACACCTTC

V gene: TRBV24-1
D gene: TRBD1
J gene: TRBJ1-5
clone size: -
CDR3 protein: CATSDDTGGAGPPQHF
CDR3 DNA: TGTGCCACCAGTGATGATACAGGGGGCGCTGGTCCGCCCCAGCATTTT

V gene: TRBV7-8
D gene: TRBD1
J gene: TRBJ1-6
clone size: -
CDR3 protein: CASSSGTGGNSPLHF
CDR3 DNA: TGTGCCAGCAGCTCAGGGACAGGGGGTAATTCACCCCTCCACTTT

V gene: TRBV7-9
D gene: -
J gene: TRBJ1-1
clone size: -
CDR3 protein: CASSPPGNTEAFF
CDR3 DNA: TGTGCCAGCAGCCCCCCGGGGAACACTGAAGCTTTCTTT

V gene: TRBV7-2
D gene: -
J gene: TRBJ1-5
clone size: -
CDR3 protein: CASSLRGRGNQPQHF
CDR3 DNA: TGTGCCAGCAGCTTAAGGGGCAGGGGCAATCAGCCCCAGCATTTT

V gene: TRBV4-3
D gene: -
J gene: TRBJ2-7
clone size: -
CDR3 protein: CASSQGGGHAYEQYF
CDR3 DNA: TGCGCCAGCAGCCAAGGTGGGGGGCACGCCTACGAGCAGTACTTC

V gene: TRBV6-5
D gene: -
J gene: TRBJ1-5
clone size: few
CDR3 protein: CASSFSVDQPQHF
CDR3 DNA: TGTGCCAGCAGTTTCAGCGTGGATCAGCCCCAGCATTTT

V gene: TRBV2
D gene: -
J gene: TRBJ2-2
clone size: -
CDR3 protein: CASSFITAGELFF
CDR3 DNA: TGTGCCAGCAGTTTCATTACTGCCGGGGAGCTGTTTTTT

V gene: TRBV27
D gene: -
J gene: TRBJ2-3
clone size: few
CDR3 protein: CASSLTRGGRTDTQYF
CDR3 DNA: TGTGCCAGCAGTTTGACTAGAGGGGGAAGAACAGATACGCAGTATTTT

V gene: TRBV24-1
D gene: -
J gene: TRBJ1-5
clone size: -
CDR3 protein: CATSEGRFSNQPQHF
CDR3 DNA: TGTGCCACCAGTGAGGGACGGTTTAGCAATCAGCCCCAGCATTTT

V gene: TRBV10-3
D gene: TRBD1
J gene: TRBJ2-1
clone size: few
CDR3 protein: CAISYRDRGYNEQFF
CDR3 DNA: TGTGCCATCAGCTACCGGGACAGGGGCTACAATGAGCAGTTCTTC

V gene: TRBV28
D gene: -
J gene: TRBJ1-1
clone size: few
CDR3 protein: CASSLSVNTEAFF
CDR3 DNA: TGTGCCAGCAGTTTATCGGTCAACACTGAAGCTTTCTTT

V gene: TRBV14
D gene: -
J gene: TRBJ1-1
clone size: -
CDR3 protein: CASSPGRWDTPPVAFF
CDR3 DNA: TGTGCCAGCAGCCCCGGTCGGTGGGACACCCCACCGGTAGCTTTCTTT

V gene: TRBV6-4
D gene: TRBD2
J gene: TRBJ2-7
clone size: once
CDR3 protein: CASRKEASGSYEQYF
CDR3 DNA: TGTGCCAGCAGAAAAGAAGCTAGCGGGTCCTACGAGCAGTACTTC

V gene: TRBV5-1
D gene: -
J gene: TRBJ1-6
clone size: -
CDR3 protein: CASSLTGSNSPLHF
CDR3 DNA: TGCGCCAGCAGCTTGACAGGGAGTAATTCACCCCTCCACTTT

V gene: TRBV28
D gene: -
J gene: TRBJ1-1
clone size: -
CDR3 protein: CATFSGRANTEAFF
CDR3 DNA: TGTGCCACCTTCTCTGGCAGGGCGAACACTGAAGCTTTCTTT

V gene: TRBV28
D gene: TRBD1
J gene: TRBJ1-5
clone size: -
CDR3 protein: CASSLVLQGANQPQHF
CDR3 DNA: TGTGCCAGCAGTTTAGTCCTTCAGGGGGCTAATCAGCCCCAGCATTTT

V gene: TRBV5-4
D gene: -
J gene: TRBJ2-5
clone size: -
CDR3 protein: CASSRGAGDETQYF
CDR3 DNA: TGTGCCAGCAGCCGGGGGGCAGGGGACGAGACCCAGTACTTC

V gene: TRBV6-2/TRBV6-3
D gene: TRBD1
J gene: TRBJ2-7
clone size: -
CDR3 protein: CASSYVGTGGEQYF
CDR3 DNA: TGTGCCAGCAGTTACGTCGGGACAGGGGGAGAGCAGTACTTC

V gene: TRBV5-4
D gene: TRBD2
J gene: TRBJ2-3
clone size: -
CDR3 protein: CASQLAGGDTQYF
CDR3 DNA: TGTGCCAGCCAACTAGCGGGGGGGGATACGCAGTATTTT

V gene: TRBV28
D gene: TRBD1
J gene: TRBJ1-1
clone size: few
CDR3 protein: CASSFGLGGAEAFF
CDR3 DNA: TGTGCCAGCAGTTTTGGTTTAGGGGGCGCTGAAGCTTTCTTT

V gene: TRBV9
D gene: -
J gene: TRBJ2-5
clone size: -
CDR3 protein: CASSLNVLGGSAQYF
CDR3 DNA: TGTGCCAGCAGCCTCAATGTACTCGGAGGGTCGGCCCAGTACTTC

V gene: TRBV6-1
D gene: -
J gene: TRBJ2-4
clone size: -
CDR3 protein: CASSDPSRQGGFNIQYF
CDR3 DNA: TGTGCCAGCAGTGATCCCTCAAGACAGGGAGGCTTCAACATTCAGTACTTC

V gene: TRBV2
D gene: -
J gene: TRBJ1-1
clone size: -
CDR3 protein: CASSPEQKTEAFF
CDR3 DNA: TGTGCCAGCAGTCCCGAGCAGAAAACTGAAGCTTTCTTT

V gene: TRBV18
D gene: -
J gene: TRBJ2-5
clone size: -
CDR3 protein: CASSPDGETQYF
CDR3 DNA: TGTGCCAGCTCACCTGATGGAGAGACCCAGTACTTC

V gene: TRBV27
D gene: -
J gene: TRBJ1-5
clone size: -
CDR3 protein: CASRTVGQPQHF
CDR3 DNA: TGTGCCAGCAGAACCGTCGGTCAGCCCCAGCATTTT

V gene: TRBV11-2
D gene: -
J gene: TRBJ2-3
clone size: -
CDR3 protein: CASSLGGGGVSTDTQYF
CDR3 DNA: TGTGCCAGCAGCTTAGGGGGCGGTGGGGTTAGCACAGATACGCAGTATTTT